Listed here are 18 T cell receptor beta chains from one sample, sequenced in a study of shared clonotypes between healthy human individuals. Terminally differentiated effector memory CD45RA+ cells were excluded from the naive CD8 cells, which were CD45RO-negative and positively selected for CCR7. Clones were read by immunoSEQ multiplex PCR, and TCRdb kept only the in-frame ones, dropping some. The sample yields some 2.1 million clones, about 94% seen once. The sequenced sample was naive CD8+ T cells from PBMCs. These receptors were collected from a man younger than 35 in good health. Some clones in this sample may be carry-over from other donors' samples.

The rearrangement uses TRBV6-4 and TRBJ2-2; D not certain. Trimming pared 0 bases from V and 7 bases from J, leaving 6 bases between. This CDR3 spans 13 amino acids. Germline V gene sequence: CDR1 MRHNA, CDR2 SNTAGT. The CDR3 nucleotides are TGTGCCAGCAGTGACTCAGGCCACGGGGAGCTGTTTTTT. Translated: CASSDSGHGELFF.

The chain uses TRBV7-9 and TRBJ2-1; TRBD2 aligns across 16 bases. Germline CDR1 SEHNR, CDR2 FQNEAQ (reference sequence). V was pared by 10 bases and J by 9 bases, with 6 bases of the junction left unmatched. This CDR3 has 14 residues. CDR3 sequence reads: CATRGLAGGSEQFF. The CDR3 DNA sequence: TGTGCCACACGGGGACTAGCGGGAGGGAGTGAGCAGTTCTTC.

The chain has TRBV13 and TRBJ2-2; D perhaps matches TRBD1 (6 bases). Trimming stripped 7 bases from V and 2 bases from J, with 11 bases between. Germline V gene lookup returns CDR1 PRHDT and CDR2 FYEKMQ (reference sequence). This CDR3 region has 14 residues. This CDR3 reads CASIEGVNTGELFF. The CDR3 nucleotides are TGTGCCAGCATCGAGGGGGTTAACACCGGGGAGCTGTTTTTT.

The chain uses TRBV19 and TRBJ1-1; the D gene is possibly TRBD1 (6 bases). With 3 bases removed from V and 0 bases from J, the gap between germline ends came to 14 bases. The CDR3 contains 16 residues. Germline V CDR1 and CDR2: LNHDA, SQIVND (reference sequence). CDR3 protein: CASSISKTGVNTEAFF. Written as DNA, the CDR3 is TGTGCCAGTAGTATCTCGAAGACAGGAGTGAACACTGAAGCTTTCTTT. The variable domain in full, completed from reference TRBV19 and TRBJ1-1, reads DGGITQSPKYLFRKEGQNVTLSCEQNLNHDAMYWYRQDPGQGLRLIYYSQIVNDFQKGDIAEGYSVSREKKESFPLTVTSAQKNPTAFYLCASSISKTGVNTEAFFGQGTRLTVV.

The rearrangement joins TRBV27 to TRBJ1-1; D is uncertain. V was pared by 4 bases and J by 4 bases, with 10 bases between. Germline V gene sequence: CDR1 MNHEY, CDR2 SMNVEV (reference sequence). The CDR3 has 13 amino acids. The CDR3 DNA sequence: TGTGCCAGCAGTTCCCCTTGGGGCACTGAAGCTTTCTTT. This sequence encodes CASSSPWGTEAFF.

This chain connects TRBV7-8 to TRBJ2-7; 9 positions match TRBD1. The CDR3 contains 14 residues. Per germline, CDR1 SGHVS and CDR2 FQNEAQ. Germline trimming cut 4 bases from V and 5 bases from J; bases unmatched to any gene: 6. The CDR3 loop reads CASSSRDRVHEQYF. The CDR3 nucleotides read TGTGCCAGCAGCTCCCGGGACAGGGTCCACGAGCAGTACTTC.

The chain is built from TRBV28 and TRBJ2-6; D call uncertain. V lost 6 bases and J 1 base, leaving 16 bases between the germline ends. This CDR3 has 17 amino acids. Germline CDR1 MDHEN, CDR2 SYDVKM. DNA for the CDR3: TGTGCCAGCAGCCTAGTAGGATATCTTTCTGGGGCCAACGTCCTGACTTTC. Translating it yields CASSLVGYLSGANVLTF.

The chain combines TRBV27 with TRBJ2-1; TRBD2 aligns across 14 bases. The germline CDR1 and CDR2 sequences are MNHEY and SMNVEV (reference sequence). The CDR3 is 16 amino acids. The V gene end was trimmed by 7 bases and the J gene end by 5 bases; junction bases not matched to a gene: 7. CDR3 sequence (DNA): TGTGCCAGCACCCGAAGACTAGCGGGAGGGCACAATGAGCAGTTCTTC. It codes for CASTRRLAGGHNEQFF.

The V gene is TRBV5-4, the J gene TRBJ2-1; 7 nucleotides align to TRBD2. Germline CDR1 and CDR2: SGHNT and YYREEE (reference sequence). The J segment lost 9 bases and the V segment lost 5 bases, leaving 14 bases of the junction unmatched. The CDR3 is 15 residues long. CDR3 protein: CASRPSGAGVVEQFF. DNA for the CDR3: TGTGCCAGCAGACCGAGCGGGGCGGGAGTGGTTGAGCAGTTCTTC.

Comments on this clone: An end of the junction does not agree with germline; a read error may underlie this. This chain joins TRBV4-3 and TRBJ2-1; D is uncertain. Germline CDR1 is LGHNA and CDR2 is YSLEER. The CDR3 loop spans 15 amino acids. The CDR3 loop is CASSKDRASYNEQFF. CDR3 nucleotide sequence: TGCGCCAGCAGCAAAGATCGCGCCTCCTACAATGAGCAGTTCTTC.

The chain recombines TRBV5-1 with TRBJ1-2; D uncertain. The germline V gene encodes CDR1 SGHRS and CDR2 YFSETQ. This CDR3 is 13 amino acids long. V lost 6 bases and J 0 bases, leaving 9 bases between the germline ends. CDR3: CASTPGSNYGYTF. The CDR3 nucleotides read TGCGCCAGCACCCCGGGATCTAACTATGGCTACACCTTC.

The genes are TRBV19 and TRBJ2-7; D not certain. This CDR3 is 14 amino acids long. The germline CDR1 and CDR2 sequences are LNHDA and SQIVND (reference sequence). V was pared by 0 bases and J by 9 bases, with 15 bases between. CDR3 nucleotides: TGTGCCAGTAGTATAGATCTCGAGACGAGAGGGCAGTACTTC. It encodes CASSIDLETRGQYF.

This chain uses TRBV19 with TRBJ1-5, with D tentatively TRBD1 (6 bases). The germline CDR1 and CDR2 sequences are LNHDA and SQIVND (reference sequence). This CDR3 contains 15 residues. With 7 bases removed from V and 4 bases from J, the gap between germline ends came to 17 bases. CDR3 loop: CASKERAGDNQPQHF. The CDR3, as DNA: TGTGCCAGTAAGGAAAGGGCAGGGGATAATCAGCCCCAGCATTTT.

The chain links TRBV7-6 to TRBJ1-2; 7 nucleotides align to TRBD1. CDR1 and CDR2 (germline): SGHVS, FNYEAQ. V shed 5 bases and J 8 bases; nucleotides not matched to a gene: 11. This CDR3 has 14 residues. The CDR3, as DNA: TGTGCCAGCAGCGTGGACAGGTCTGGGGGCGGCTACACCTTC. Amino acids: CASSVDRSGGGYTF.

For this clone: In the same sample, other DNA sequences code for this CDR3. The rearrangement uses TRBV9 and TRBJ2-6; D is undetermined. The germline gives CDR1 SGDLS, CDR2 YYNGEE. Trimming left V 0 bases short and J 0 bases short, with 4 bases between. This CDR3 is built from 15 residues. The CDR3 DNA reads as TGTGCCAGCAGCGTAGCTCGCTCTGGGGCCAACGTCCTGACTTTC. This encodes CASSVARSGANVLTF.

The rearrangement joins TRBV5-6 to TRBJ2-5; no reliable D call. There are 15 residues in the CDR3. Looked up from germline, CDR1 is SGHDT and CDR2 is YYEEEE. The V gene lost 0 bases and the J gene lost 3 bases, with 12 bases spanning the gap. The CDR3 sequence: CASSLASLVEETQYF. CDR3 DNA sequence: TGTGCCAGCAGCTTGGCCAGTCTTGTGGAAGAGACCCAGTACTTC.

V usage is TRBV7-9 and J usage is TRBJ2-1, with D uncertain. The CDR3 is made up of 13 amino acids. Per germline, CDR1 SEHNR and CDR2 FQNEAQ (reference sequence). V lost 8 bases and J lost 5, with 13 bases in between. The CDR3 sequence is CASVQAPNNEQFF. Here the CDR3 DNA reads TGTGCCAGCGTGCAAGCGCCTAACAATGAGCAGTTCTTC.

The chain links TRBV11-2 to TRBJ2-5, with D possibly being TRBD1 (5 bases). V was cut by 3 bases and J by 5 bases, with 13 bases left in between. The CDR3 covers 14 residues. In germline, CDR1 is SGHAT, CDR2 FQNNGV. In DNA, the CDR3 is TGTGCCAGCAGCTTTTCCAGGGCTGGCGAGACCCAGTACTTC. Translation gives CASSFSRAGETQYF.